A single sample gave rise to the 2 T cell receptor beta chains below, sequenced in a study of T cells in localized non-small cell lung cancer. Here immunoSEQ multiplex PCR was the method, and the copy in TCRdb shows in-frame clones only, minus some. The sample has tens of thousands of clones, about 88% seen once. Here the sequenced sample was peripheral blood, taken before any cancer treatment. Source of these receptors: a woman aged 40-75 years with stage I lung adenocarcinoma.

The chain joins TRBV4-3 to TRBJ1-1; D gene uncertain. CDR1 and CDR2 from the germline V gene are LGHNA and YSLEER. Between the trimmed V and J ends, which lost 1 base and 0 bases, there was a span of 3 bases. The CDR3 has 13 residues. The CDR3 reads CASSQGMNTEAFF. Written as DNA, the CDR3 is TGCGCCAGCAGCCAAGGTATGAACACTGAAGCTTTCTTT.

This clone has a single count. This chain uses TRBV29-1 with TRBJ1-4, with 9 positions matching TRBD1. The CDR3 spans 15 residues. V was pared by 0 bases and J by 8 bases, with 7 bases of the junction left unmatched. Germline CDR1 is SQVTM and CDR2 is ANQGSEA. As DNA, the CDR3 is TGCAGCGTTGAAGAGGACGGGACAGGGTCCGAAAAACTGTTTTTT. Translation: CSVEEDGTGSEKLFF.